This entry lists 30 T cell receptor beta chains sequenced from one sample in a study of blood T cell repertoires in COVID-19. Produced via immunoSEQ multiplex PCR; TCRdb's table is partial and in-frame only. The sample includes 450,000 or so clones, over 75% of them seen just once. Sequenced material: peripheral blood. The receptors stem from a woman in her thirties or forties with COVID-19, enrolled during active disease.

This chain links TRBV27 with TRBJ1-1, with a tentative D call TRBD1 (5 bases). CDR3 size: 13 residues. Germline V CDR1 and CDR2: MNHEY, SMNVEV (reference sequence). V lost 6 bases and J lost 1, with 9 bases in between. CDR3 sequence reads: CASSRDRNTEAFF. In DNA form, the CDR3 reads TGTGCCAGCAGCCGTGACAGGAACACTGAAGCTTTCTTT.

The genes are TRBV20-1 and TRBJ1-2; D is unresolved. The CDR3 length is 11 residues. The ends were cut back, 2 bases at V and 6 bases at J, with 7 bases in the middle. Germline CDR1 reads DFQATT; CDR2 reads SNEGSKA (reference sequence). CDR3 region: CSARLRDGYTF. CDR3 sequence (DNA): TGCAGTGCTAGACTGAGGGATGGCTACACCTTC.

The gene calls are TRBV29-1 and TRBJ1-6; TRBD1 aligns across 9 bases. V dropped 7 bases and J dropped 5; count of bases not matched to a gene: 3. This CDR3 has 13 residues. Germline V CDR1 and CDR2: SQVTM, ANQGSEA. In nucleotides, the CDR3 is TGCAGCGCCCGGGACAGGGATAATTCACCCCTCCACTTT. This encodes CSARDRDNSPLHF.

The rearrangement uses TRBV25-1 and TRBJ1-2, with 8 nucleotides matching TRBD1. Germline loops: CDR1 MGHDK, CDR2 SYGVNS. This CDR3 has 17 amino acids. With 4 bases clipped from V and 6 bases from J, the junction kept 16 bases outside the gene matches. The CDR3 nucleotides read TGTGCCAGCAGTGGGTGGGACAGGCAGAAGGGTCCTCATGGCTACACCTTC. As protein: CASSGWDRQKGPHGYTF.

The chain uses TRBV3-1 (or the pseudogene TRBV3-2) and TRBJ1-2, with 8 bases that match TRBD1. This CDR3 has 17 residues. The V segment lost 0 bases and the J segment 4 bases; nucleotides outside the gene matches: 10. Germline V gene lookup returns CDR1 LGHDT and CDR2 YNNKEL (reference sequence). In nucleotides, the CDR3 is TGTGCCAGCAGCCAAGAAGGAGTCAGGGGGCTTATCTATGGCTACACCTTC. This sequence encodes CASSQEGVRGLIYGYTF.

J is TRBJ2-2 and V is TRBV27; 13 bases align to TRBD2. The CDR3 is 19 amino acids. Trimming took 2 bases from V and 3 from J; bases not matched to a gene: 9. Germline lookup yields CDR1 MNHEY and CDR2 SMNVEV (reference sequence). The CDR3 loop reads CASSLDPPGTSGDTGELFF. The CDR3 DNA follows: TGTGCCAGCAGTTTAGACCCCCCCGGGACTAGCGGGGACACCGGGGAGCTGTTTTTT.

The chain joins TRBV11-2 to TRBJ2-1, with 10 bases lining up with TRBD2. The V and J ends lost 5 bases and 6 bases, in that order; junction bases with no gene match: 10. The CDR3 loop spans 16 amino acids. Germline V CDR1 and CDR2: SGHAT, FQNNGV. CDR3 DNA sequence: TGTGCCAGCAGCCAGGCGGGGACTAGCGATTTCAATGAGCAGTTCTTC. Protein: CASSQAGTSDFNEQFF. Looking up the rest from reference TRBV11-2 and TRBJ2-1 gives the full variable domain: EAGVAQSPRYKIIEKRQSVAFWCNPISGHATLYWYQQILGQGPKLLIQFQNNGVVDDSQLPKDRFSAERLKGVDSTLKIQPAKLEDSAVYLCASSQAGTSDFNEQFFGPGTRLTVL.

The chain has TRBV6-5 and TRBJ2-7; a weak D match, TRBD2 (6 bases). Trimming cost V 2 bases and J 4 bases, with 9 bases left between them. The CDR3 is 13 amino acids. Germline CDR1 reads MNHEY; CDR2 reads SVGAGI. The CDR3 loop is CASSYPGAYEQYF. CDR3 sequence (DNA): TGTGCCAGCAGTTACCCGGGAGCGTACGAGCAGTACTTC.

This clone was counted between two and nine times. This chain connects TRBV7-9 to TRBJ1-1, with 7 bases aligning to TRBD1. The CDR3 has 16 amino acids. From germline, CDR1 is SEHNR and CDR2 FQNEAQ (reference sequence). With V trimmed by 4 bases and J by 1 base, 9 bases remained unmatched. In nucleotides, the CDR3 is TGTGCCAGCAGCTCCACCGCGGGACAGACGAACACTGAAGCTTTCTTT. Protein product: CASSSTAGQTNTEAFF.

This sequence joins TRBV30 and TRBJ2-6; no clear D gene. CDR1 GTSNPN and CDR2 SVGIG come from the germline V gene (reference sequence). V was trimmed by 0 bases and J by 4 bases, leaving 13 bases between them. The CDR3 loop spans 16 amino acids. CDR3: CAWSVPLPSGANVLTF. CDR3 in DNA: TGTGCCTGGAGTGTTCCCCTTCCCTCCGGGGCCAACGTCCTGACTTTC.

The V and J genes are TRBV5-4 and TRBJ2-7; TRBD1 matches 12 bases. The CDR3 runs to 14 residues. The germline V gene has CDR1 SGHNT and CDR2 YYREEE (reference sequence). The junction had 2 bases not matched to a gene; V was cut back by 3 bases and J by 4 bases. DNA of the CDR3: TGTGCCAGCAGCTGGGACAGGGGGCAATACGAGCAGTACTTC. This sequence encodes CASSWDRGQYEQYF.

This clone was counted between two and nine times. The gene calls are TRBV11-2 and TRBJ2-7; TRBD2 matches at 11 bases. CDR1 is SGHAT and CDR2 is FQNNGV in the germline V gene. V was clipped by 0 bases and J by 3 bases; unmatched bases: 13. CDR3 length: 19 residues. The CDR3 reads CASSLDRYSGRAGYYEQYF. As DNA, the CDR3 is TGTGCCAGCAGCTTAGATCGCTATAGCGGGAGGGCCGGGTACTACGAGCAGTACTTC.

The rearrangement joins TRBV5-6 to TRBJ1-2, with D possibly TRBD1 on 6 matching bases. CDR1 SGHDT and CDR2 YYEEEE come from the germline V gene. This CDR3 is built from 14 residues. V was trimmed by 0 bases and J by 8 bases, leaving 14 bases between them. CDR3 nucleotides: TGTGCCAGCAGCTTGGTCCAGGGGATGAGGGGCTACACCTTC. It codes for CASSLVQGMRGYTF.

The J gene is TRBJ1-5, the V gene TRBV5-8; D not certain. Germline V CDR1 and CDR2: SGHTS, YDEGEE. With 4 bases removed from V and 4 bases from J, the gap between germline ends came to 9 bases. CDR3 size: 13 residues. This chain's CDR3 is CASSHTRNQPQHF. The CDR3, as DNA: TGTGCCAGCAGCCACACGAGGAATCAGCCCCAGCATTTT.

This chain links TRBV5-6 with TRBJ1-2, with D unresolved. Trimming took 2 bases from V and 1 from J, leaving 9 bases between them. From germline, CDR1 is SGHDT and CDR2 YYEEEE. The CDR3 totals 14 residues. This CDR3 is CASSLRFLNYGYTF. CDR3 bases: TGTGCCAGCAGCTTACGGTTTCTTAACTATGGCTACACCTTC.

The chain has TRBV5-1 and TRBJ2-7, with a tentative D call TRBD1 (5 bases). This CDR3 spans 13 amino acids. Per germline, CDR1 SGHRS and CDR2 YFSETQ. V lost 0 bases, J lost 2 bases, and 6 bases lay in between. CDR3 region: CASSLGTTYEQYF. The CDR3 region has the DNA TGCGCCAGCAGCTTGGGGACAACCTACGAGCAGTACTTC.

This clone was counted between two and nine times. The gene calls are TRBV5-4 and TRBJ2-7, with D possibly TRBD2 on 5 matching bases. V shed 4 bases and J shed 0 bases, with 14 bases lying between them. The germline gives CDR1 SGHNT, CDR2 YYREEE (reference sequence). This CDR3 is 15 amino acids long. CDR3 nucleotide sequence: TGTGCCAGCAGCAACACTAGAGGAAGCTCCTACGAGCAGTACTTC. Residues: CASSNTRGSSYEQYF.

In its sample, this clone was seen once. The chain links TRBV6-6 to TRBJ1-1; 10 positions agree with TRBD1. The CDR3 totals 14 residues. V shed 2 bases, J shed 5 bases, and the junction held 2 bases outside the gene matches. Looked up from germline, CDR1 is MNHNY and CDR2 is SVGAGI (reference sequence). The CDR3 region has the DNA TGTGCCAGCAGTTACGACAGGGGGCGGACTGAAGCTTTCTTT. The encoded protein is CASSYDRGRTEAFF.

The gene calls are TRBV6-2 or TRBV6-3 and TRBJ2-3; 9 positions match TRBD1. The V gene end was trimmed by 5 bases and the J gene end by 4 bases; junction bases not matched to a gene: 7. The CDR3 spans 15 residues. Germline values: CDR1 MNHEY, CDR2 SVGEGT. The CDR3 DNA follows: TGTGCCAGCAGTATTAACAGGGGGCCGTCAGATACGCAGTATTTT. Protein: CASSINRGPSDTQYF.

The genes are TRBV7-2 and TRBJ1-1; 10 nucleotides align to TRBD1. With 2 bases clipped from V and 5 bases from J, the junction kept 5 bases outside the gene matches. Germline V gene data show CDR1 as SGHTA and CDR2 as FQGNSA. The CDR3 sequence is 15 residues long. This chain's CDR3 is CASSLLTGGKTEAFF. The CDR3 DNA is TGTGCCAGCAGCTTACTGACAGGGGGCAAGACTGAAGCTTTCTTT.

This clone was recorded at least ten times. The chain has TRBV27 and TRBJ2-7, with a possible D match to TRBD1 (6 bases). V was trimmed by 3 bases and J by 5 bases, leaving 14 bases between them. CDR3 size: 14 residues. Germline V gene lookup returns CDR1 MNHEY and CDR2 SMNVEV (reference sequence). As DNA, the CDR3 is TGTGCCAGCAGTTTCAGGGGACCCCTTGACGAGCAGTACTTC. It is translated as CASSFRGPLDEQYF.

This clone was detected only once. The genes are TRBV3-1 (or the pseudogene TRBV3-2) and TRBJ2-6; 7 nucleotides agree with TRBD1. This CDR3 contains 16 residues. The germline CDR1 and CDR2 sequences are LGHDT and YNNKEL (reference sequence). With 8 bases clipped from V and 0 bases from J, the junction kept 7 bases outside the gene matches. CDR3 DNA sequence: TGTGCCAGCCAGACAGGGACCGGCTCTGGGGCCAACGTCCTGACTTTC. Translation: CASQTGTGSGANVLTF.

This chain links TRBV5-4 with TRBJ2-3, with TRBD2 matching 9 bases. CDR3 length equals 15 residues. CDR1 and CDR2 (germline): SGHNT, YYREEE (reference sequence). The ends lost 0 bases at V and 4 bases at J; junction bases unmatched: 3. Here the CDR3 reads CASSLGGRAPDTQYF. The CDR3, as DNA: TGTGCCAGCAGCTTGGGCGGGAGGGCCCCAGATACGCAGTATTTT.

The chain uses TRBV9 and TRBJ1-3, with D perhaps TRBD1 (6 bases). Germline V gives CDR1 SGDLS, CDR2 YYNGEE. V lost 4 bases, J lost 2 bases, and 13 bases lay in between. There are 15 residues in the CDR3. The DNA for the CDR3 is TGTGCCAGCAGCTCCCAGACAGGAACTGGAAACACCATATATTTT. Translated: CASSSQTGTGNTIYF.

A single count supports this clone. Relative to the germline gene, one junction end is altered; a read error may explain this. V gene TRBV7-7 combines with J gene TRBJ2-3, with 7 bases lining up with TRBD2. There are 14 residues in the CDR3. Germline V gene data show CDR1 as SSHAT and CDR2 as FNYEAQ (reference sequence). The CDR3 reads CASSLGLSADTQYF. CDR3 nucleotide sequence: TGTGCTAGCAGCCTGGGACTATCGGCAGATACGCAGTATTTT.

This clone was detected a few times. The chain uses TRBV11-2 and TRBJ2-7, with unresolved D. The V gene's germline CDR1 is SGHAT and CDR2 FQNNGV. V gave up 2 bases and J gave up 5 bases, with 16 bases separating them. CDR3 length: 15 amino acids. CDR3 sequence: CASSLIGSGEDEQYF. The CDR3 bases are TGTGCCAGCAGCTTAATTGGGTCGGGTGAGGACGAGCAGTACTTC.

The J gene is TRBJ2-2, the V gene TRBV7-2, with D uncertain. V lost 6 bases and J 4 bases, leaving 15 bases between the germline ends. This CDR3 is 15 amino acids long. CDR1 and CDR2 from the germline V gene are SGHTA and FQGNSA. The CDR3 loop reads CASSLNPRLTGELFF. In DNA, the CDR3 is TGTGCCAGCAGTCTGAACCCTCGACTCACCGGGGAGCTGTTTTTT.

This clone was observed once. The sample contains more than one DNA sequence encoding this CDR3. V is TRBV7-2 and J is TRBJ1-2, with 10 bases lining up with TRBD1. This CDR3 has 15 residues. CDR1 SGHTA and CDR2 FQGNSA come from the germline V gene. V lost 3 bases to trimming and J lost 4 bases; unmatched junction nucleotides: 5. The CDR3 sequence: CASSLRGQGSYGYTF. In nucleotides, the CDR3 is TGTGCCAGCAGCTTGAGGGGACAGGGGAGCTATGGCTACACCTTC.

The chain recombines TRBV7-2 with TRBJ2-7, with a tentative D call TRBD1 (5 bases). The CDR3 consists of 15 residues. Germline CDR1 reads SGHTA; CDR2 reads FQGNSA. V shed 1 base and J shed 6 bases, with 16 bases lying between them. Here the CDR3 reads CASSLGLGDGAEQYF. The CDR3 region has the DNA TGTGCCAGCAGCTTAGGGTTAGGGGATGGCGCCGAGCAGTACTTC.

This clone occurred once. V usage is TRBV11-2 and J usage is TRBJ2-3; 9 nucleotides align to TRBD2. J gave up 2 bases and V 5 bases, and 5 bases lay outside the gene matches. The CDR3 is made up of 15 amino acids. Germline assignment: CDR1 SGHAT and CDR2 FQNNGV. The CDR3 sequence is CASSPRGGLTDTQYF. The CDR3, as DNA: TGTGCCAGCAGCCCGCGGGGGGGCCTCACAGATACGCAGTATTTT.